This T cell receptor beta chain was sequenced for a study of blood T cell repertoires in COVID-19. Some clones are missing from TCRdb's copy, which holds only in-frame ones; the method was immunoSEQ multiplex PCR. Of 310,000 or so clones in the sample, about 90% are singletons; the top ten hold roughly 2%. This clone has just a few counts. The CDR3 has 15 residues. V was trimmed by 7 bases and J by 2 bases, leaving 17 bases between them. The germline CDR1 and CDR2 sequences are MDHEN and SYDVKM. The J gene is TRBJ1-2, the V gene TRBV28; tentatively, D is TRBD1 (5 bases). This receptor was taken from a woman between 50 and 59 years old who had recovered from COVID-19. The sequenced sample was peripheral blood. CDR3 sequence: CASTPGQGKNYGYTF. CDR3 sequence (DNA): TGTGCCAGCACCCCGGGCCAGGGCAAAAACTATGGCTACACCTTC.